Shown below are 8 T cell receptor beta chains from a single sample sequenced in a study of vaccination effects on CD4 cells after COVID-19. The ViraFEST assay expanded antigen-specific CD4+ T cells with viral peptide pools before sequencing. After around 10 days in culture, the CD4+ T cells were isolated. It was between March and December 2020 that the person had a SARS-CoV-2 infection confirmed by PCR. Libraries were prepared by immunoSEQ multiplex PCR; TCRdb keeps only in-frame clonotypes and omits some of them. The sample holds approximately 19,000 clones, roughly 74% seen once. No antigens are known for them. This material consisted of CD4+ T cells from PBMCs cultured with a peptide pool, taken before COVID-19 vaccination. These receptors were collected from a human donor who had a prior SARS-CoV-2 infection.

The chain uses TRBV9 and TRBJ2-2; D not certain. The CDR3 extends over 14 amino acids. Germline loops: CDR1 SGDLS, CDR2 YYNGEE. The V end was cut by 0 bases, the J end by 1 base, with 4 bases between. CDR3 region: CASSVGENTGELFF. The CDR3 nucleotides read TGTGCCAGCAGCGTAGGAGAGAACACCGGGGAGCTGTTTTTT.

The J gene is TRBJ2-5, the V gene TRBV5-1; D may be TRBD1 or TRBD2 (5 bases each). The V end was cut by 4 bases, the J end by 1 base, with 8 bases between. The CDR3 sequence is 13 residues long. Germline CDR1 reads SGHRS; CDR2 reads YFSETQ. CDR3 loop: CASSRDGQETQYF. CDR3 bases: TGCGCCAGCAGCCGGGACGGCCAAGAGACCCAGTACTTC.

This clone occurred once. The chain employs TRBV11-3 and TRBJ2-5, with D possibly being TRBD2 (7 bases). CDR1 SGHNT and CDR2 YENEEA come from the germline V gene. The CDR3 is 17 amino acids. The V gene lost 1 base and the J gene lost 1 base, with 16 bases spanning the gap. DNA for the CDR3: TGTGCCAGCAGCTTAGGCCCCGGGGGGCTTGGCCAAGAGACCCAGTACTTC. As protein: CASSLGPGGLGQETQYF.

The chain combines TRBV9 with TRBJ1-6; weak D call: TRBD1 (6 bases). CDR3 length: 16 residues. V dropped 2 bases and J dropped 8 bases, with 17 bases sitting between them. Germline CDR1 is SGDLS and CDR2 is YYNGEE. The CDR3 DNA reads as TGTGCCAGCAGCGTCGCACAGAAGGGGGGCGATTCACCCCTCCACTTT. Translation: CASSVAQKGGDSPLHF.

The chain has TRBV10-1 and TRBJ2-6; D remains ambiguous. The V gene's germline CDR1 is WNHNN and CDR2 SYGVQD (reference sequence). This CDR3 has 13 amino acids. The V end was cut by 4 bases, the J end by 0 bases, with 1 base between. CDR3: CASSGSGANVLTF. CDR3 nucleotide sequence: TGCGCCAGCAGTGGCTCTGGGGCCAACGTCCTGACTTTC.

This clone was detected a few times. The gene calls are TRBV11-3 and TRBJ1-5; 10 bases are shared with TRBD1. Germline lookup yields CDR1 SGHNT and CDR2 YENEEA. CDR3 length: 19 residues. V gave up 3 bases and J gave up 2 bases; unmatched junction bases: 13. This chain's CDR3 is CASSLATRDRGKGNQPQHF. The CDR3 DNA sequence: TGTGCCAGCAGCTTGGCTACTCGGGACAGGGGAAAGGGCAATCAGCCCCAGCATTTT.

The V and J genes are TRBV19 and TRBJ2-1, with 8 bases that match TRBD2. The trim removed 5 bases at V and 4 bases at J, leaving 7 bases unmatched. Germline loops: CDR1 LNHDA, CDR2 SQIVND (reference sequence). The CDR3 runs to 15 residues. The CDR3 coding sequence is TGTGCCAGTAGTCCAGAGCGGGAGTTTTACAATGAGCAGTTCTTC. Its translation is CASSPEREFYNEQFF.

This clone has only a few counts. The V and J genes are TRBV27 and TRBJ1-5, with a weak D call TRBD1 (6 bases). The germline V and J ends were trimmed by 3 bases and 4 bases, with 7 bases remaining between them. The CDR3 totals 13 residues. From germline, CDR1 is MNHEY and CDR2 SMNVEV (reference sequence). The CDR3 DNA is TGTGCCAGCAGTTTTCAGGGGAATCAGCCCCAGCATTTT. This gives the protein CASSFQGNQPQHF.